The rows below give T cell receptor beta chains drawn from one sample of a study of cytomegalovirus exposure and HLA in healthy donors. Only in-frame clones appear in the TCRdb table, and some are missing; sequencing was by immunoSEQ multiplex PCR. The data show tens of thousands of clones, approximately 92% seen once. The sample was PBMCs. These receptor sequences come from a man younger than 30 in good health and CMV-seronegative. Both conserved end residues are trimmed from each CDR3.

TRBJ2-6 TRBV7-8 ASSLVGGVSSGANVLT
TRBJ2-6 TRBV19 ASSIGTGEAGANVLT
TRBJ2-3 TRBV7-3 ASSLTAGGSPSTDTQY
TRBJ2-6 TRBV19 ASSTVEGANVLT
TRBJ2-1 TRBV19 ASSKLAGGSYNEQF
TRBJ2-1 TRBV19 ASSTKGQRSYNEQF
TRBJ2-7 TRBV27 ASSFVGGSEQY
TRBJ2-4 TRBV30 AWSPRGILKNIQY
TRBJ2-7 TRBV18 ASSPLANEFHEQY
TRBJ2-3 TRBV2 ASSDLAGGPDGTDTQY
TRBJ2-1 TRBV7-3 ASSWASGSYNEQF
TRBJ1-1 TRBV5-1 ASSGGTGLTEAF
TRBJ2-1 TRBV15 ATSRDNLAGGTLSYNEQF
TRBJ1-1 TRBV27 ASSPGGGQGFHTEAF
TRBJ1-2 TRBV19 ASRPPSPAGVYYGYT
TRBJ2-3 TRBV13 ASSSLLAGATDTQY
TRBJ1-1 TRBV19 ASSSGQVAEAF
TRBJ2-7 TRBV19 ASSGTGDYEQY
TRBJ1-2 TRBV18 ASSPGQQYGYT
TRBJ2-1 TRBV19 ASSSAGAIYNEQF
TRBJ2-3 TRBV6-1 ASSEAQWSTDTQY
TRBJ2-7 TRBV6-6 ASSYGSQGEQY
TRBJ2-5 TRBV7-2 ASSLGLAEETQY
TRBJ1-2 TRBV6-1 ASSEDDSHGYT
TRBJ2-7 TRBV5-1 ASSPGDRKVSYEQY
TRBJ2-7 TRBV4-1 ASSQGWGLYYEQY
TRBJ2-1 TRBV19 ASSGAGTSGDHSSYNEQF
TRBJ1-4 TRBV19 ASSIYDRAGEKLF
TRBJ2-7 TRBV28 ATTGQVHEQY
TRBJ2-3 TRBV9 ASSVSGITTDTQY
TRBJ1-1 TRBV28 ASCRLINMNTEAF